This T cell receptor (beta chain) was sequenced during a study of shared clonotypes between healthy human individuals. Naive CD8 cells, CD45RO-negative and positively selected for CCR7, excluded terminally differentiated effector memory CD45RA+ cells. Regarding the study as a whole: Estimated richness values were generally larger in naive subsets than in memory subsets.

Here immunoSEQ multiplex PCR was the method, and the copy in TCRdb shows in-frame clones only, minus some. The sample carries more than 2 million clones, 85% to 95% recorded once. J gave up 1 base and V 5 bases, and 7 bases lay outside the gene matches. Per the germline V gene, CDR1 is SGHVS and CDR2 is FQNEAQ. This CDR3 contains 16 residues. Concerning this clone: Its target is unknown. Other DNA sequences in this sample translate to the same CDR3.

This chain connects TRBV7-8 to TRBJ2-7; TRBD2 matches 11 bases. The material sequenced was naive CD8+ T cells sorted from blood. The TCR was taken from a man in his late teens or twenties in good health. Here the CDR3 DNA reads TGTGCCAGCAGCCCGAGACTAGCGGGGCTTTCCTACGAGCAGTACTTC. Translated: CASSPRLAGLSYEQYF.